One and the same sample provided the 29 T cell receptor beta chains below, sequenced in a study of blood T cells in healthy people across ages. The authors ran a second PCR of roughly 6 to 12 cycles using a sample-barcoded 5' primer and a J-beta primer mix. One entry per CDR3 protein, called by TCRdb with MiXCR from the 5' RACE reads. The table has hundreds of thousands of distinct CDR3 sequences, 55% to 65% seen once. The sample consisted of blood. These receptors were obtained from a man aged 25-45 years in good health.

Here the CDR3 DNA reads TGTGCCACGAAAAAAAGCGGGGGTGTTACGCAGTATTTT. Translating gives CATKKSGGVTQYF. The J gene is TRBJ2-3, the V gene TRBV15, with TRBD2 identical over 8 bases. This CDR3 spans 13 amino acids. Unmatched junction bases numbered 10, after V lost 9 bases and J lost 8 bases. Looked up from germline, CDR1 is LNHNV and CDR2 is YYDKDF (reference sequence).

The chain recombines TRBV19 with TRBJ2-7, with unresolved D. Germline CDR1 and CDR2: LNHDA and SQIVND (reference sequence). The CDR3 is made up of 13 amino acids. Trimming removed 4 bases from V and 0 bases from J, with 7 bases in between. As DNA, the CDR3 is TGTGCCAGTAGTACCCTGGGCTCCTACGAGCAGTACTTC. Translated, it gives CASSTLGSYEQYF.

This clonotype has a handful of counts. The CDR3 nucleotides are TGTGCCAGCAGCTCTCGCGGGGGTAGCACAGATACGCAGTATTTT. The encoded protein is CASSSRGGSTDTQYF. The rearrangement joins TRBV7-3 to TRBJ2-3, with 7 bases fitting TRBD2. The CDR3 is made up of 15 amino acids. Germline lookup yields CDR1 SGHTA and CDR2 FQGTGA. Germline trimming cut 4 bases from V and 0 bases from J; bases unmatched to any gene: 4. The entire variable domain, with the rest obtained from reference TRBV7-3 and TRBJ2-3, is as follows: GAGVSQTPSNKVTEKGKYVELRCDPISGHTALYWYRQSLGQGPEFLIYFQGTGAADDSGLPNDRFFAVRPEGSVSTLKIQRTERGDSAVYLCASSSRGGSTDTQYFGPGTRLTVL.

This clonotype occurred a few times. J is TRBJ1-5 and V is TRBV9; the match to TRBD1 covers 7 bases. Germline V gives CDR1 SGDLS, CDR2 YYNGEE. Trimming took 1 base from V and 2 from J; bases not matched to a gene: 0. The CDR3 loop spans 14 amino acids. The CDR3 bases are TGTGCCAGCAGCGTACAGGGGGGCAATCAGCCCCAGCATTTT. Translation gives CASSVQGGNQPQHF.

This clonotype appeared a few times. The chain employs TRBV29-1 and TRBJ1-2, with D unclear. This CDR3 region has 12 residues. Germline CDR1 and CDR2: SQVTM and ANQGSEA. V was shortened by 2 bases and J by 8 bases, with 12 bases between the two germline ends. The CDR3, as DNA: TGCAGCGTTGAAAGGTCAACCCCAGGCTACACCTTC. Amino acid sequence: CSVERSTPGYTF.

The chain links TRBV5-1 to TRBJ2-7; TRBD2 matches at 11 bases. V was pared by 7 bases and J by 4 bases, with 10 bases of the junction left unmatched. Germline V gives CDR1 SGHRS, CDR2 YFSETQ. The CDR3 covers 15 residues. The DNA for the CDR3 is TGCGCCAGCTACGCAACTAGCGGGGGACCTTACGAGCAGTACTTC. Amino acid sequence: CASYATSGGPYEQYF.

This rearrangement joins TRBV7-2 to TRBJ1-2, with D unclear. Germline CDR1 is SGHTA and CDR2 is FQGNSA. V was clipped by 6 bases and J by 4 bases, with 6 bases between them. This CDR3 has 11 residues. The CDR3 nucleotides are TGTGCCAGCAGGGGAGTCTATGGCTACACCTTC. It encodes CASRGVYGYTF. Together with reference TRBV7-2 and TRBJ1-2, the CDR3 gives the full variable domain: GAGVSQSPSNKVTEKGKDVELRCDPISGHTALYWYRQSLGQGLEFLIYFQGNSAPDKSGLPSDRFSAERTGGSVSTLTIQRTQQEDSAVYLCASRGVYGYTFGSGTRLTVV.

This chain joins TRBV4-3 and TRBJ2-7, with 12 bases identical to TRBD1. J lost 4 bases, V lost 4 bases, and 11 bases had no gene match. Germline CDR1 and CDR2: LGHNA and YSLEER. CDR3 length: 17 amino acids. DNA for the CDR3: TGCGCCAGCAGCCTGATGGCGGGGGACAGGGGGCTTTACGAGCAGTACTTC. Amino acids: CASSLMAGDRGLYEQYF.

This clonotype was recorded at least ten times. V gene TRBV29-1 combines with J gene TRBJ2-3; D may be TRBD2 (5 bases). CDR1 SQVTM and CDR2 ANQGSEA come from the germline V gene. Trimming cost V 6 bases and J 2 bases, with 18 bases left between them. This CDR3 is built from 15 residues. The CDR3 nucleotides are TGCAGCGTAATAGTGGCACGGGAACACACAGATACGCAGTATTTT. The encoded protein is CSVIVAREHTDTQYF.

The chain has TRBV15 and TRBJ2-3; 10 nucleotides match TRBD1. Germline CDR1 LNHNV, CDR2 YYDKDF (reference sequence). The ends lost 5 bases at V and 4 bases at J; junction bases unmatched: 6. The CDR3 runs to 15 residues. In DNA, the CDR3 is TGTGCCACCAGCGCACGGGACAGGGGCCCAGATACGCAGTATTTT. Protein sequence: CATSARDRGPDTQYF.

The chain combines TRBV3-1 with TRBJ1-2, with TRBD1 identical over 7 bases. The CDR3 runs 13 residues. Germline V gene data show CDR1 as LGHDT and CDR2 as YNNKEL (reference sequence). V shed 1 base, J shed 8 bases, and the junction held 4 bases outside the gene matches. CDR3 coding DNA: TGTGCCAGCAGCCAAGGAACAGGGGTCGGCTACACCTTC. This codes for CASSQGTGVGYTF.

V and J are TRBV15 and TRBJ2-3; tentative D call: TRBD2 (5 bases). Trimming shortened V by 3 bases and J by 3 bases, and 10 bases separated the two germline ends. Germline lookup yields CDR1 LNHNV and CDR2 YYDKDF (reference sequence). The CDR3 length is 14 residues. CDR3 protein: CATSRTGKTDTQYF. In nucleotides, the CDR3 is TGTGCCACCAGCAGGACGGGGAAGACAGATACGCAGTATTTT.

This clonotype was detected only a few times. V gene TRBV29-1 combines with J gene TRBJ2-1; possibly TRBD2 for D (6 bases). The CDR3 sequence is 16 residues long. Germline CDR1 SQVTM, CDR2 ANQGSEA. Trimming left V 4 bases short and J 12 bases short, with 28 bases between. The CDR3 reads CSVGRRPGENLVGQFF. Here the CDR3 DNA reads TGCAGCGTTGGTCGTCGGCCGGGGGAGAACCTCGTGGGGCAGTTCTTC.

DNA of the CDR3: TGCGCCAGCAACGAGCGGGGGGGGAATGAGCAGTTCTTC. Its translation is CASNERGGNEQFF. The V and J genes are TRBV5-1 and TRBJ2-1; 10 bases are shared with TRBD2. V was clipped by 6 bases and J by 7 bases; unmatched bases: 4. CDR3 length equals 13 residues. Germline V lookup: CDR1 SGHRS, CDR2 YFSETQ.

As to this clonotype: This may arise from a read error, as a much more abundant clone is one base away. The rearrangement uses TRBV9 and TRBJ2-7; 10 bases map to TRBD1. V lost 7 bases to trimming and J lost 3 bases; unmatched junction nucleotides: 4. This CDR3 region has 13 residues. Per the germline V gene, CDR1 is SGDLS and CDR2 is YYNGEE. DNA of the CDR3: TGTGCCAGCGGCCGGACAGGGGGCTACGAGCAGTACTTC. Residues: CASGRTGGYEQYF. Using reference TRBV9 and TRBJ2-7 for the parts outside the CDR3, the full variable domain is DSGVTQTPKHLITATGQRVTLRCSPRSGDLSVYWYQQSLDQGLQFLIQYYNGEERAKGNILERFSAQQFPDLHSELNLSSLELGDSALYFCASGRTGGYEQYFGPGTRLTVT.

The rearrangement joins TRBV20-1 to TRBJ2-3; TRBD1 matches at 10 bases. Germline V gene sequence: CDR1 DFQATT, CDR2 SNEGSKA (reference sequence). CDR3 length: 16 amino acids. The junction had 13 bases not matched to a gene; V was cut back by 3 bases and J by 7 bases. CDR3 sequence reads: CSARGLGTGVTNTQYF. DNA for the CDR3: TGCAGTGCTAGGGGCTTGGGGACAGGGGTTACAAATACGCAGTATTTT.

CDR3 protein: CASRELNGGTEAFF. In nucleotides, the CDR3 is TGTGCCAGCAGGGAATTAAACGGTGGCACTGAAGCTTTCTTT. V usage is TRBV6-5 and J usage is TRBJ1-1; D is unresolved. Germline CDR1 is MNHEY and CDR2 is SVGAGI. Between the trimmed V and J ends, which lost 6 bases and 4 bases, there was a span of 15 bases. The CDR3 spans 14 residues.

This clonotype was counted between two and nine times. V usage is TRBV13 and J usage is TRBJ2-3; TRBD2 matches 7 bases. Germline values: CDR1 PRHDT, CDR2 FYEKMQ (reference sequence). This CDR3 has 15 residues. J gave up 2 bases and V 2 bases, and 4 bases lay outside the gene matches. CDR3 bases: TGTGCCAGCAGCTTATCCGGGACTATCACAGATACGCAGTATTTT. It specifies CASSLSGTITDTQYF.

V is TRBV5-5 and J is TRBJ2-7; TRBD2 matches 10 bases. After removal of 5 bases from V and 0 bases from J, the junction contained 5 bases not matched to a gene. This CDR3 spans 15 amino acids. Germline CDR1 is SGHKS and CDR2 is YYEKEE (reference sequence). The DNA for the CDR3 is TGTGCCAGCAGAGCGGGGGGGACACTCTCCTACGAGCAGTACTTC. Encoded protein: CASRAGGTLSYEQYF.

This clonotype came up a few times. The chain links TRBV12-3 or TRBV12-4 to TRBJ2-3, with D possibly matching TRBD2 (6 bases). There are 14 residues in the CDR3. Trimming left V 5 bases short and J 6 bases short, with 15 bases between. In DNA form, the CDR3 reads TGTGCCAGCAGTCTAAGTAATCGGGGGGATACGCAGTATTTT. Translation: CASSLSNRGDTQYF.

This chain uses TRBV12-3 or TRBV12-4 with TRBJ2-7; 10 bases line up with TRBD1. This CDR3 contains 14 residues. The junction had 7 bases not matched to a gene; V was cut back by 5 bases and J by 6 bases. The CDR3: CASSPPGQGLEQYF. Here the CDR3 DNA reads TGTGCCAGCAGTCCTCCGGGACAGGGGCTCGAGCAGTACTTC.

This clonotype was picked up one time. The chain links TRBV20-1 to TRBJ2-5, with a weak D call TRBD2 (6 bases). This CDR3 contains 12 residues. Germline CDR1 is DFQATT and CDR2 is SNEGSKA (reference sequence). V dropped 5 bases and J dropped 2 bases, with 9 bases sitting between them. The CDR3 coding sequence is TGCAGTGCTCCGACTAGGCAAGAGACCCAGTACTTC. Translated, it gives CSAPTRQETQYF.

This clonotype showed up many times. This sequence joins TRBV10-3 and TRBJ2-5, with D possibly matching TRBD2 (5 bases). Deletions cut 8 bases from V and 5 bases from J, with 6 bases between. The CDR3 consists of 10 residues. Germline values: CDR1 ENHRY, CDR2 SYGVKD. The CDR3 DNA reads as TGTGCCATCGGGGAGGAGACCCAGTACTTC. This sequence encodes CAIGEETQYF.

CDR3 sequence reads: CSALLTGPSNEQFF. The CDR3 bases are TGCAGTGCTCTCCTGACAGGGCCCTCCAATGAGCAGTTCTTC. The chain has TRBV20-1 and TRBJ2-1, with 7 bases lining up with TRBD1. V lost 5 bases and J lost 6; bases outside the gene matches: 10. This CDR3 region has 14 residues. In germline, CDR1 is DFQATT, CDR2 SNEGSKA (reference sequence).

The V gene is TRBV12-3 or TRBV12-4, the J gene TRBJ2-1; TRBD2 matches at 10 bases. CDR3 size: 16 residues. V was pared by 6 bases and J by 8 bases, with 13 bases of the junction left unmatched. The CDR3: CASRPGTSVGVDEQFF. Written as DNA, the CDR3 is TGTGCCAGCAGACCTGGGACTAGCGTTGGGGTTGATGAGCAGTTCTTC.

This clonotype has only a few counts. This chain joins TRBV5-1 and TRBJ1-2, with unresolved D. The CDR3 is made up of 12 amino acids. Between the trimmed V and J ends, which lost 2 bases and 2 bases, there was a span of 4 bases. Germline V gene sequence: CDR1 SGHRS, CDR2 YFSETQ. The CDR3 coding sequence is TGCGCCAGCAGCTTCGAAAACTATGGCTACACCTTC. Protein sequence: CASSFENYGYTF.

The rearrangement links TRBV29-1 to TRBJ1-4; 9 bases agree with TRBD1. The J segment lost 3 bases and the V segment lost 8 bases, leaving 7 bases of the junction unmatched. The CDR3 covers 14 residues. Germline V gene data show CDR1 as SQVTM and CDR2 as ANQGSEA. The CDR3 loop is CSSTTGGPNEKLFF. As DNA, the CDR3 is TGCAGCTCCACTACAGGGGGCCCTAATGAAAAACTGTTTTTT.

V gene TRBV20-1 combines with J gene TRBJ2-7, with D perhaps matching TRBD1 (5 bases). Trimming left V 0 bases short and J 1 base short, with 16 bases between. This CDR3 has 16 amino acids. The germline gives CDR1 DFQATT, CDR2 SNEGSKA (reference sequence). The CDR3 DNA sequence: TGCAGTGCTAGAGATCTGGCAGCGACAGTTTCCTACGAGCAGTACTTC. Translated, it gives CSARDLAATVSYEQYF.

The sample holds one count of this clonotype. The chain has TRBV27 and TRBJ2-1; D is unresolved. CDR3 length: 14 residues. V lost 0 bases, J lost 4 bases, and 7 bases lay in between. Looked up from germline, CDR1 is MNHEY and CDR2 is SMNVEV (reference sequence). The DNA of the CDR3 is TGTGCCAGCAGTTTATCGGCTAGATACAATGAGCAGTTCTTC. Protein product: CASSLSARYNEQFF.